This T cell receptor (beta chain) derives from a study of lymphopenia after photon versus proton radiotherapy. The study's findings and limits: Relative stability marked proton patients; photon patients lost diversity and naive cells. After the lymphocyte nadir, photon-treated repertoires showed oligoclonal expansion, especially of CD8+ Temra cells.

This CDR3 comprises 14 residues. From germline, CDR1 is SGHKS and CDR2 YYEKEE (reference sequence). Sequenced by immunoSEQ multiplex PCR; TCRdb stores in-frame clones only, minus some. The table includes tens of thousands of clones, about 89% detected once. In the case of this clone: The antigen remains undetermined. The junction shows a germline mismatch at one end, possibly a read error.

The material was peripheral blood, obtained from a patient treated with proton-based radiotherapy. The sequence was collected from an older man with esophageal cancer. The rearrangement joins TRBV5-5 to TRBJ2-2, with 7 bases that match TRBD1. This CDR3 is CASSWDSQTGQLFF. CDR3 sequence (DNA): TGTGCCAGCAGTTGGGACAGCCAGACCGGGCAGCTGTTTTTT.